This T cell receptor (beta chain) came from a study of cytomegalovirus exposure and HLA in healthy donors (TCRdb year 2017). At the level of the whole study: In an earlier analysis of around 540 of the donors, about 260 Gb of sequence data and approximately 120 million unique TCR beta sequences from roughly 200 million T cells were reported. About 320 gigabases of sequencing data and 80 million or so unique TCR sequences were included in an early release covering roughly 600 HLA-typed donors. The genetic ancestry cluster associated with self-reported Caucasian donors included about 84% of the 398 genotyped donors. The study aimed to test whether cataloging public T cell receptors could reveal signatures of past pathogen exposure. The T cell repertoires of several hundred subjects were profiled by immunosequencing and related to cytomegalovirus serostatus. A separate validation cohort of 90 to 150 different subjects was used in addition to the 666-subject first cohort. High-throughput TCR immunosequencing, statistical association of individual TCRs with disease status, and machine learning were combined to predict cytomegalovirus infection status. A later analysis re-analyzed previously published TCR beta repertoires from about 730 donors and added high-resolution HLA genotyping to study TCR occurrence patterns. Rather than using new phenotypic data, the later analysis identified candidate immune exposures from TCR beta sequences and from how often those sequences occurred across donors. In an earlier analysis of 500 to 650 of the donors, high-throughput TCR beta sequencing was used to judge whether each TCR beta V gene segment behaved as functional or pseudogenic. Donor age, sex, ethnicity and CMV serostatus were collected together with the repertoire data. Genome-wide SNP genotypes for about 55% of the roughly 670 donors were used in a later genetic analysis, which treated that subset as a discovery cohort. Every discovery cohort repertoire had been produced on one sequencing platform. Both class I and class II loci were covered by HLA typing, at four-digit resolution. The number of donors typed differed by locus, with roughly 629-640 for A, B, C, DRB1 and DQB1, roughly 550 for DQA1, 600 to 610 for DPA1, and around 430 for DPB1. Four or five DR-DQ haplotypes were treated as single units for association and clustering because of strong linkage in the cohort. Across under 500 genotyped donors of the cohort, an average of about 240,000 unique TCR beta nucleotide sequences per donor were sequenced, and around 20% of those sequences were non-productive.

Receptors were amplified or captured by the immunoSEQ multiplex PCR assay. A mixture of 60 forward primers for TCR Vbeta segments and 13 reverse primers for TCR Jbeta segments was used in the multiplex PCR. The CDR3 region of rearranged TCR beta genes was amplified from genomic DNA with a multiplex PCR assay. Amplified TCR beta libraries were sequenced as 87-base-pair reads on the Illumina HiSeq System. Regarding the original processing steps: A later analysis counted about 82 million unique TCR beta chains across the approximately 700 repertoires, and around 9.9 million of these chains were shared by at least two donors. Raw reads were error-corrected and collapsed into unique sequences by a nearest-neighbor algorithm in which closely related sequences were merged to remove PCR and sequencing errors. Alignment of CDR3 sequences to IMGT reference sequences was used to assign V, D and J gene segments. Each retained sequence needed at least a six-nucleotide match to both a V gene segment and a J gene segment. A rearrangement was called productive if the CDR3 had no stop codons and remained in frame with V and J, and every other rearrangement was called non-productive. CDR3 was defined according to IMGT convention as the region running from the second conserved V-encoded cysteine to the conserved J-encoded phenylalanine. In an earlier analysis of around 540 of the donors, sequences lacking an unambiguous match to a single V gene segment were excluded. An earlier analysis of 587 of the donors called V segments functional above 56.7% productive rearrangements and segregating when the between-donor standard deviation exceeded 5%. To diagnose cytomegalovirus status from the catalog of TCR beta chain sequences, a statistical classification framework was built. In a later analysis, TCR nucleotide sequences were compared against IMGT/GENE-DB human TR gene sequences so that V and J genes could be assigned. The TCRdist pipeline was used in a later analysis to assign CDR3 sequences and most-parsimonious VDJ recombination scenarios. In a later analysis, each TCR beta chain was defined by its CDR3 amino acid sequence together with its V-gene family, and reads without a unique V-gene family were excluded. To address suspected cross-contamination and a sequencing artifact, a later analysis removed several hundred highly shared, low-generation-probability nucleotide sequences. A later analysis calculated a clonal expansion index for each public chain from normalized within-repertoire ranks of inferred template counts. A later analysis computed generation probabilities with a VDJ recombination model fitted to out-of-frame rearrangements, and checked the results against IGoR. Hypergeometric tests were used in a later analysis to score TCR-TCR, TCR-HLA and TCR-CMV co-occurrence, with a repertoire-size bias correction applied to the TCR pairs. A later analysis estimated false discovery rates by permuting HLA or CMV assignments 20 times. In a later analysis, co-occurring TCRs were grouped using DBSCAN, with TCRdist sequence similarity added in when clustering inside HLA-allele-positive subsets. For co-occurrence clustering, repertoires with fewer than 30,000 or more than 120,000 public chains were excluded, along with five repertoires with anomalous nucleotide sharing. The table comes from immuneACCESS by way of TCRdb, which keeps in-frame sequences with V and J called. Part of the clones is missing from these tables; in studies checked, under half for an unresolved V gene and the rest for unknown reasons. For V, J and clone size, that table is used; D and trimming come from the DNA. The sample's table lists a count of fewer than 150,000 clones. Jointly, the top ten make up roughly 4% of the sample.

On the study overall, not on this receptor specifically: A later analysis found that most CMV-associated TCR beta chains appeared HLA-restricted, with HLA associations seemingly driven largely by CMV exposure. When HLA alleles, especially DR and DQ, strongly co-occurred, TCR associations were difficult to assign to individual alleles. According to a later analysis, TCR association rates differed among HLA loci, with DRB1 alleles showing the most associated TCRs and HLA-C alleles showing the fewest. A further reported finding was that TCR beta sequences accurately predicted the HLA-A and HLA-B alleles for most subjects in the first cohort. In vitro tests confirmed that three of the cytomegalovirus-associated TCR beta chains recognize cytomegalovirus antigens. Roughly uniform sequencing depth across donors was assumed in presence/absence analyses, although this assumption may not hold. The only immune exposure information available for the cohort was CMV serostatus. The cohort was sequenced for TCR beta chains only, and without alpha or paired-chain data the features that could be detected were limited. The sequencing pipeline was judged likely to have produced a cluster of highly shared sequence variants as a technical artifact. An earlier analysis of some 560 of the donors showed that most TCR beta V segments appeared in productive rearrangements either about 90% or about 30% of the time, which broadly matched IMGT annotations. According to a later analysis, parvovirus B19, influenza, CMV and Epstein-Barr virus appeared linked to several top co-occurrence clusters. A total of 150 or so TCR beta chains were listed by the study as associated with cytomegalovirus. V-gene and J-gene trimming of TCR beta chains was associated with a missense DCLRE1C variant in a later genetic analysis, and the association was replicated in an independent cohort. Correlated functional status among segregating V segments might reflect linkage disequilibrium, but an unknown experimental factor could not be ruled out. While some public TCRs were present in many individuals, most TCR sequences turned up only very rarely across donors. Specific HLA alleles were associated with roughly 16,000 TCR beta sequences at a false discovery rate of 0.05 in a later analysis. Because counts were too low, roughly 17 rarely observed V segments, including chromosome 9 orphons, were left out of the earlier analysis of about 500 of the donors. The classifier was reported to diagnose cytomegalovirus status with high specificity and sensitivity in both the original and validation cohorts. According to a later genetic analysis, donors in an Asian-associated ancestry cluster had fewer N-insertions in productive TCRs than the approximately 610-donor mean. Some IMGT-functional V segments, including TRBV6-2 and TRBV6-3, could not be told apart with the 87-base-pair reads, so those segments were excluded. The authors suggested that the approach could potentially be generalized to other disease states and immunological phenotypes. Because HLA typing was missing for some donors at each locus, association tests included only the typed subset. Compared with equally common non-associated chains, HLA-associated TCR beta chains in a later analysis were more clonally expanded and had lower generation probabilities.

The germline ends are 9 bases apart after V is trimmed by 0 bases and J by 2 bases. The germline V gene supplies CDR1 SGDLS and CDR2 YYNGEE. The CDR3, from cysteine to phenylalanine, totals 14 residues. Only the CDR3 DNA is retained, 42 bases long and in frame from the first base. The cohort comprised some 730 healthy bone marrow donors. At the time of sampling, every cohort member was nominally healthy, though immune exposures that went unrecorded were likely present. The donor was CMV seronegative and was included in the group of a few hundred seronegative cohort members. Every donor gave a peripheral blood sample, and the peripheral blood mononuclear cells from that sample were used for TCR beta sequencing. The Qiagen DNeasy Blood Extraction Kit was used to extract genomic DNA from the blood cell samples. Comment on this clone: The specificity of this receptor is unknown. Within the sample, other DNA sequences also encode this same CDR3.

The source of this sequence is a young man in good health and CMV-seronegative. Recombination linked TRBV9 to TRBJ2-7; 6 matching bases give a weak D call of TRBD1. Sequenced: PBMCs. CDR3 loop: CASSVEDSPYEQYF. The DNA sequence is given as TGTGCCAGCAGCGTAGAGGACAGCCCCTACGAGCAGTACTTC. Full variable domain (CDR3 extended with the reference TRBV9 and TRBJ2-7 proteins): DSGVTQTPKHLITATGQRVTLRCSPRSGDLSVYWYQQSLDQGLQFLIQYYNGEERAKGNILERFSAQQFPDLHSELNLSSLELGDSALYFCASSVEDSPYEQYFGPGTRLTVT.